A single sample is the source of the 9 T cell receptor beta chains below, sequenced in a study of cytomegalovirus exposure and HLA in healthy donors. Vbeta (60) and Jbeta (13) primers were used in the PCR. Libraries were prepared by immunoSEQ multiplex PCR; TCRdb keeps only in-frame clonotypes and omits some of them. The sample contains about 120,000 clones, around 75% of which appear only once. Material: PBMCs. The receptors here all came from a woman in her twenties or thirties in good health and CMV-seronegative.

V gene TRBV4-2 combines with J gene TRBJ1-5; the match to TRBD1 covers 11 bases. Germline assignment: CDR1 LGHNA and CDR2 YNFKEQ. The J segment lost 7 bases and the V segment lost 8 bases, leaving 10 bases of the junction unmatched. The CDR3 runs to 15 residues. The CDR3 DNA is TGTGCCAGCTCCCCTCGGACAGGGGGCAGGCAGCCCCAGCATTTT. This sequence encodes CASSPRTGGRQPQHF.

The V call is TRBV6-5, the J call TRBJ2-3, with 9 bases lining up with TRBD2. The CDR3 runs 16 residues. The germline V gene has CDR1 MNHEY and CDR2 SVGAGI. J gave up 4 bases and V 4 bases, and 9 bases lay outside the gene matches. Written as DNA, the CDR3 is TGTGCCAGCAGTTCCGCTAGCGGGATTGGGCCAGATACGCAGTATTTT. This codes for CASSSASGIGPDTQYF.

The chain joins TRBV6-1 to TRBJ1-1; 7 bases map to TRBD1. Germline V gives CDR1 MNHNS, CDR2 SASEGT. The CDR3 runs 14 residues. The V and J ends lost 4 bases and 5 bases, in that order; junction bases with no gene match: 7. The DNA of the CDR3 is TGTGCCAGCAGTGGATACAGGGGTGAGACTGAAGCTTTCTTT. This sequence encodes CASSGYRGETEAFF.

This clone was seen a few times. This chain links TRBV6-4 with TRBJ2-1, with 11 bases identical to TRBD2. Trimming cost V 0 bases and J 6 bases; bases outside gene matches: 4. Germline lookup yields CDR1 MRHNA and CDR2 SNTAGT. This CDR3 contains 16 residues. This CDR3 is CASSDSETSGVNEQFF. As DNA, the CDR3 is TGTGCCAGCAGTGACTCGGAGACTAGCGGGGTCAATGAGCAGTTCTTC.

The chain is built from TRBV6-4 and TRBJ1-1; 7 positions match TRBD1. Per the germline V gene, CDR1 is MRHNA and CDR2 is SNTAGT. The CDR3 has 14 amino acids. V shed 5 bases and J 1 base; nucleotides not matched to a gene: 4. The CDR3 sequence: CASSPGQANTEAFF. The DNA for the CDR3 is TGTGCCAGCAGTCCAGGACAGGCGAACACTGAAGCTTTCTTT.

This chain's CDR3 is CASSPRFSGENTGELFF. CDR3 DNA sequence: TGTGCCAGCTCACCAAGGTTTTCGGGAGAAAACACCGGGGAGCTGTTTTTT. The V gene is TRBV18, the J gene TRBJ2-2; D may be TRBD2 (6 bases). Between the trimmed V and J ends, which lost 2 bases and 2 bases, there was a span of 15 bases. This CDR3 has 17 residues. Germline-derived CDR1 and CDR2 are KGHSH and LQKENI.

The rearrangement uses TRBV19 and TRBJ2-1; 8 nucleotides line up with TRBD2. Germline lookup yields CDR1 LNHDA and CDR2 SQIVND (reference sequence). V was clipped by 4 bases and J by 2 bases; unmatched bases: 7. The CDR3 has 16 residues. The CDR3 reads CASSSFERGTYNEQFF. DNA of the CDR3: TGTGCCAGTAGTAGTTTCGAGCGGGGGACCTACAATGAGCAGTTCTTC.

The CDR3 here is CASSLGIFSGQGYGYTF. For the CDR3, the DNA is TGTGCCAGCAGCTTAGGGATTTTTTCGGGACAGGGATATGGCTACACCTTC. The chain has TRBV7-2 and TRBJ1-2; 9 nucleotides line up with TRBD1. The CDR3 is 17 residues long. Germline CDR1 is SGHTA and CDR2 is FQGNSA. Trimming cost V 1 base and J 5 bases; bases outside gene matches: 11. The variable domain in full, with the rest retrieved from reference TRBV7-2 and TRBJ1-2, is GAGVSQSPSNKVTEKGKDVELRCDPISGHTALYWYRQSLGQGLEFLIYFQGNSAPDKSGLPSDRFSAERTGGSVSTLTIQRTQQEDSAVYLCASSLGIFSGQGYGYTFGSGTRLTVV.

This CDR3 reads CASSLGQGVVETQYF. As DNA, the CDR3 is TGTGCCAGCAGCTTGGGGCAGGGGGTCGTAGAGACCCAGTACTTC. The chain has TRBV5-5 and TRBJ2-5, with 7 bases that match TRBD1. The CDR3 runs 15 residues. The V gene end was trimmed by 0 bases and the J gene end by 4 bases; junction bases not matched to a gene: 6. The germline V gene has CDR1 SGHKS and CDR2 YYEKEE (reference sequence). Full variable domain (outside the CDR3, taken from reference TRBV5-5 and TRBJ2-5): DAGVTQSPTHLIKTRGQQVTLRCSPISGHKSVSWYQQVLGQGPQFIFQYYEKEERGRGNFPDRFSARQFPNYSSELNVNALLLGDSALYLCASSLGQGVVETQYFGPGTRLLVL.